This T cell receptor (beta chain) came from a study of Tregs in tolerant kidney transplant recipients. For this clone: Its antigen is not known.

Here immunoSEQ multiplex PCR was the method, and the copy in TCRdb shows in-frame clones only, minus some. The data hold 30,000 to 35,000 clones, with over 75% observed a single time. This CDR3 region has 15 residues. Trimming took 5 bases from V and 2 from J; bases not matched to a gene: 6. Germline V CDR1 and CDR2: SGHTA, FQGNSA. The TCR was taken from a human donor in good health. Sequenced: Tregs from blood cultured with allogeneic cells. The chain joins TRBV7-2 to TRBJ2-3, with 8 positions matching TRBD2. CDR3 coding DNA: TGTGCCAGCAGCCGAGCGGGGGCCTTCACAGATACGCAGTATTTT. Amino acid sequence: CASSRAGAFTDTQYF.